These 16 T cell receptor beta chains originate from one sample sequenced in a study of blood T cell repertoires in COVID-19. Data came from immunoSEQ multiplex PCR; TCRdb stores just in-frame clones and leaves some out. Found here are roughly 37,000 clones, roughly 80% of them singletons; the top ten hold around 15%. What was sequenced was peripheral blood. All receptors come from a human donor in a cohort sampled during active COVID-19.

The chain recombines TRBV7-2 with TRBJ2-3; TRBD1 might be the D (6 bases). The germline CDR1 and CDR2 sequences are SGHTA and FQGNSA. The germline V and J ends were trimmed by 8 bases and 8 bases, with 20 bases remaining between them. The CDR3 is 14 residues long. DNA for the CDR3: TGTGCCAGCGGCGTAGAACAGGGTTCCACTACGCAGTATTTT. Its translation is CASGVEQGSTTQYF. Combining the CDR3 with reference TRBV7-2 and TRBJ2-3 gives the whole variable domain GAGVSQSPSNKVTEKGKDVELRCDPISGHTALYWYRQSLGQGLEFLIYFQGNSAPDKSGLPSDRFSAERTGGSVSTLTIQRTQQEDSAVYLCASGVEQGSTTQYFGPGTRLTVL.

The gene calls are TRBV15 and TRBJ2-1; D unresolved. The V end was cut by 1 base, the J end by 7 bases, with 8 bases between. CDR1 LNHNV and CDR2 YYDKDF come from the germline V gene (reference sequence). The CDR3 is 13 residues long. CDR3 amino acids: CATSRVYENEQFF. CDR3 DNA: TGTGCCACCAGCAGAGTTTATGAGAATGAGCAGTTCTTC.

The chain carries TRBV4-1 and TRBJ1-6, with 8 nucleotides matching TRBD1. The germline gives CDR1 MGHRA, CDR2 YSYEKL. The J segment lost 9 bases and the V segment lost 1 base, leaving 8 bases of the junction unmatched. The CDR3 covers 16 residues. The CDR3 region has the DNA TGCGCCAGCAGCCAAGTCCCAGCAGGGGGCACTTCACCCCTCCACTTT. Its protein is CASSQVPAGGTSPLHF.

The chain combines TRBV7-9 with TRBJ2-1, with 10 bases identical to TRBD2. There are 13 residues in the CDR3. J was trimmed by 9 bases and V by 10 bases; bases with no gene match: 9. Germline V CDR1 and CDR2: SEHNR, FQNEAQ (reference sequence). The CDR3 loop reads CATSAGGQGEQFF. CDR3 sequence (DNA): TGTGCCACCTCAGCGGGGGGGCAGGGTGAGCAGTTCTTC.

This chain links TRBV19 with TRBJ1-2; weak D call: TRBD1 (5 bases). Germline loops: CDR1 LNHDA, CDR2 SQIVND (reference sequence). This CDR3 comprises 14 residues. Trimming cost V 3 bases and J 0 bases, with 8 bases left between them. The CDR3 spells CASSMAGSNYGYTF. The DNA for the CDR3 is TGTGCCAGTAGTATGGCAGGGTCTAACTATGGCTACACCTTC. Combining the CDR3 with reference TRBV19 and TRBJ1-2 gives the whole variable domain DGGITQSPKYLFRKEGQNVTLSCEQNLNHDAMYWYRQDPGQGLRLIYYSQIVNDFQKGDIAEGYSVSREKKESFPLTVTSAQKNPTAFYLCASSMAGSNYGYTFGSGTRLTVV.

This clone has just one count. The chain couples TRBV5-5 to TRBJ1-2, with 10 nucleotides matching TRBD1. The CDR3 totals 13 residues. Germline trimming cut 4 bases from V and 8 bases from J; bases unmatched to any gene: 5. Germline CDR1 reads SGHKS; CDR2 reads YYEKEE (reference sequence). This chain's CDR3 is CASSVRDRGGYTF. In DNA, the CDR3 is TGTGCCAGCAGCGTTCGGGACAGGGGAGGCTACACCTTC.

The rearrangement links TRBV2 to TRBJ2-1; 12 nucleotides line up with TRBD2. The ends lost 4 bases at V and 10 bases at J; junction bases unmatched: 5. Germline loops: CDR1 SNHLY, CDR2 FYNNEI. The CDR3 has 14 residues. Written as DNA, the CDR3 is TGTGCCAGCAGTGCGCTAGCGGGGGGGAACGAGCAGTTCTTC. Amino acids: CASSALAGGNEQFF.

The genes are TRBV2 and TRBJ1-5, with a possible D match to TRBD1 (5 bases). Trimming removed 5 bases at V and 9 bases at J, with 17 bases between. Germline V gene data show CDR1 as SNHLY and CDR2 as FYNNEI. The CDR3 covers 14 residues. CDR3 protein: CASSPMGPNMPQHF. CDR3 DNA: TGTGCCAGCAGTCCCATGGGGCCCAATATGCCCCAGCATTTT. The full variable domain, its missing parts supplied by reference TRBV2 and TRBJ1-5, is EPEVTQTPSHQVTQMGQEVILRCVPISNHLYFYWYRQILGQKVEFLVSFYNNEISEKSEIFDDQFSVERPDGSNFTLKIRSTKLEDSAMYFCASSPMGPNMPQHFGDGTRLSIL.

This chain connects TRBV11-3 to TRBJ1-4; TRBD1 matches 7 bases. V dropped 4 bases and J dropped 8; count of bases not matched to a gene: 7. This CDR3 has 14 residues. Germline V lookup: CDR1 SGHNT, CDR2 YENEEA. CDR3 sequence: CASSSGTDDEKLFF. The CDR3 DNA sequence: TGTGCCAGCAGCTCCGGGACAGACGACGAAAAACTGTTTTTT.

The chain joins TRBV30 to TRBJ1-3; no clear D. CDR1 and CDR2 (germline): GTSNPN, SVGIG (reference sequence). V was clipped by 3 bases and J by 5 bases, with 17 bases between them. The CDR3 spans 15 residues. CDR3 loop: CAWSVPTFSRNTIYF. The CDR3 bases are TGTGCCTGGAGCGTCCCCACATTCTCAAGAAACACCATATATTTT.

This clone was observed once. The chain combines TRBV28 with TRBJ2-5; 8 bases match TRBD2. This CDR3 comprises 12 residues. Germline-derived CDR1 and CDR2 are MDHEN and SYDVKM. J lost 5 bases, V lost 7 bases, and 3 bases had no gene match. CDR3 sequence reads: CASKAGEETQYF. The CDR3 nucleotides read TGTGCCAGCAAAGCGGGGGAGGAGACCCAGTACTTC.

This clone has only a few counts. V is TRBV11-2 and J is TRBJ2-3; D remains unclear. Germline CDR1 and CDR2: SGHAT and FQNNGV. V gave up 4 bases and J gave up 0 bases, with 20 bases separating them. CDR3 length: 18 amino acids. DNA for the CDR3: TGTGCCAGCAGCTACAAGTATTATAGCAGAACTAGCACAGATACGCAGTATTTT. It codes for CASSYKYYSRTSTDTQYF. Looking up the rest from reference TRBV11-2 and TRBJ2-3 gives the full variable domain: EAGVAQSPRYKIIEKRQSVAFWCNPISGHATLYWYQQILGQGPKLLIQFQNNGVVDDSQLPKDRFSAERLKGVDSTLKIQPAKLEDSAVYLCASSYKYYSRTSTDTQYFGPGTRLTVL.

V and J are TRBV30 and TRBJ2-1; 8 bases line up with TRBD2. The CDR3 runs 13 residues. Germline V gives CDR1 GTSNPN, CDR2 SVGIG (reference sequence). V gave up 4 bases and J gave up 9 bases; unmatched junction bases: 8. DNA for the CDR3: TGTGCCTGGATACCGGGGGGGCCTCGTGAGCAGTTCTTC. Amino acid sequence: CAWIPGGPREQFF.

As DNA, the CDR3 is TGTGCCAGCAGCTTTGAGGTGACGGGGTATGGCTACACCTTC. Its protein product is CASSFEVTGYGYTF. V and J are TRBV5-6 and TRBJ1-2; D unclear. Germline-derived CDR1 and CDR2 are SGHDT and YYEEEE. The length of the CDR3 is 14 residues. Trimming stripped 2 bases from V and 5 bases from J, with 13 bases between.

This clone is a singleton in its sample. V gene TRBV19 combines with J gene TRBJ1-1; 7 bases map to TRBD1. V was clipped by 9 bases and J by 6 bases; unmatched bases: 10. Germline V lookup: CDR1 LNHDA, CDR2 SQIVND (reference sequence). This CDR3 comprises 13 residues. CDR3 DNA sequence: TGTGCCAGCCACAGACAGGGTAGGTCTGAAGCTTTCTTT. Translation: CASHRQGRSEAFF.

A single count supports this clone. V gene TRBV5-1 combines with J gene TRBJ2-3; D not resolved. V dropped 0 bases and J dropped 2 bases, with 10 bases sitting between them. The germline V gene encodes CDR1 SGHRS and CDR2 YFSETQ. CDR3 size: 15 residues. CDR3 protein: CASSLALGTTDTQYF. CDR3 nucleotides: TGCGCCAGCAGCTTGGCCCTAGGAACCACAGATACGCAGTATTTT.